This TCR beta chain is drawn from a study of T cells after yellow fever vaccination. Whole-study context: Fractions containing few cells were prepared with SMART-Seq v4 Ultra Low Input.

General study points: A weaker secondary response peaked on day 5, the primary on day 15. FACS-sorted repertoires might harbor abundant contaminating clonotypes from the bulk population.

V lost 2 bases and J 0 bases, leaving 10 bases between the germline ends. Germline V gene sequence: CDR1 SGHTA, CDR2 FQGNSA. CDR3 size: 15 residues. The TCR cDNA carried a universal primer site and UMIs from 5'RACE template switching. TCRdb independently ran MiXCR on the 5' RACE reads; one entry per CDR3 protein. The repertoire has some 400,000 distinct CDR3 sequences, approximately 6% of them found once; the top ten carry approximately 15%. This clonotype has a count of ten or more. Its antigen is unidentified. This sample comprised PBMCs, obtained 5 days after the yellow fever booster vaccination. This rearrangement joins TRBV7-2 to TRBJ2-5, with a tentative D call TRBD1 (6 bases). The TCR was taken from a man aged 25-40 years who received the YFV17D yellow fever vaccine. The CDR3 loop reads CASSLTTGNQETQYF. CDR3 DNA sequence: TGTGCCAGCAGCTTAACTACAGGGAACCAAGAGACCCAGTACTTC.